The sequence of this T cell receptor beta chain was determined in a study of metastatic and nonmetastatic thyroid tumors (dated by TCRdb to the early 2020s). Regarding the study in general: For patients with malignant and with benign thyroid disease, the researchers compared repertoires between peripheral blood samples and tumor or nodule tissue samples. The investigation overall reported the following: In both blood and tumor samples, malignant tumors were reported to have significantly higher TCR beta diversity than benign nodules.

Based on the germline V gene (reference sequence), the CDR1 and CDR2 sequences are LNHNV and YYDKDF. Trimming costs V 3 bases and J 4 bases, and their ends lie 13 bases apart. Including the terminal cysteine and phenylalanine, the CDR3 comprises 14 residues. Only CDR3 DNA is held: 42 bases, read in frame from base 1. This clone was seen ten or more times. Its antigen is still unknown. No much larger clone exists at a distance of one base, and base qualities are not known. No patient had received any treatment before thyroid surgery. The study retrospectively analysed patient clinical samples collected from about 2012 to 2019 using T-cell receptor beta sequencing. Library method: PCR. TCRdb shows the sequencer as Illumina HiSeq 4000. High-throughput sequencing was used to profile the TCR beta-chain CDR3 region of each patient. In the source study's methods: Drawing on CDR3 differences between clinicopathological groups, the researchers built a classifier meant to tell apart patients with distant-metastatic papillary thyroid cancer. Repertoire diversity was assessed with the Shannon index, and tumor-blood repertoire similarity with the Morisita-Horn index. TCRdb trimmed the raw reads at Q25, called clones with MiXCR and kept productive beta chains. These V and J calls are TCRdb output, not the study's own analysis. In all, the sample holds about 40,000 clones, and roughly 17% of those were seen once. About 9.9% of the sample belongs to the ten largest clones.

The chain couples TRBV15 to TRBJ2-7, with no confident D gene call. The receptor was isolated from a female donor with papillary thyroid cancer or a benign thyroid nodule (not recorded which). Some clones in this sample may be carry-over from other donors' samples. Input material: tumor tissue. This receptor has the CDR3 CATSSVTFPYEQYF. The DNA sequence is TGTGCCACCAGCAGCGTCACCTTCCCTTACGAGCAGTACTTC.